Below are 32 T cell receptor beta chains sequenced from a single sample in a study of T cell responses to AZD1222 COVID-19 vaccine. Sequenced by immunoSEQ multiplex PCR; TCRdb stores in-frame clones only, minus some. The table has some 110,000 clones, less than 90% seen once. This material consisted of peripheral blood, taken on day 0 of AZD1222 vaccination. The receptors shown here come from an adult in good health.

Concerning this clone: Other nucleotide sequences in the sample specify the same CDR3. This chain uses TRBV9 with TRBJ1-2; 8 nucleotides align to TRBD1. V trimming: 2 bases; J trimming: 5 bases; junction bases outside the gene matches: 5. CDR3 size: 14 residues. Per the germline V gene, CDR1 is SGDLS and CDR2 is YYNGEE. The CDR3, as DNA: TGTGCCAGCAGCGTCGGACAGGGTGGGTATGGCTACACCTTC. Its translation: CASSVGQGGYGYTF.

V gene TRBV11-2 combines with J gene TRBJ2-4, with D unclear. The CDR3 runs 15 residues. Trimming cost V 0 bases and J 8 bases, with 14 bases left between them. Per the germline V gene, CDR1 is SGHAT and CDR2 is FQNNGV. The CDR3 DNA sequence: TGTGCCAGCAGCTTAGAAGTGGTGGTTGAGGACATTCAGTACTTC. Residues: CASSLEVVVEDIQYF. The full variable domain, in which reference TRBV11-2 and TRBJ2-4 provide the parts outside the CDR3, is EAGVAQSPRYKIIEKRQSVAFWCNPISGHATLYWYQQILGQGPKLLIQFQNNGVVDDSQLPKDRFSAERLKGVDSTLKIQPAKLEDSAVYLCASSLEVVVEDIQYFGAGTRLSVL.

CDR3 amino acids: CASSLDLTLAGFYEQYF. The CDR3 coding sequence is TGTGCCAGCAGCTTAGATTTAACACTAGCGGGCTTCTACGAGCAGTACTTC. The rearrangement joins TRBV11-3 to TRBJ2-7, with 9 bases matching TRBD2. The CDR3 has 17 amino acids. Germline CDR1 is SGHNT and CDR2 is YENEEA. Germline trimming cut 0 bases from V and 3 bases from J; bases unmatched to any gene: 9.

The chain joins TRBV10-1 to TRBJ2-2; either TRBD1 or TRBD2 may fit D (6 bases each). From germline, CDR1 is WNHNN and CDR2 SYGVQD (reference sequence). The length of the CDR3 is 15 residues. The V end was cut by 2 bases, the J end by 4 bases, with 11 bases between. CDR3 sequence: CASSEVRGRTGELFF. CDR3 sequence (DNA): TGCGCCAGCAGTGAGGTCCGGGGGCGCACCGGGGAGCTGTTTTTT.

The V call is TRBV5-8, the J call TRBJ2-7, with 8 bases aligning to TRBD1. Trimming cost V 4 bases and J 12 bases; bases outside gene matches: 9. Germline loops: CDR1 SGHTS, CDR2 YDEGEE. CDR3 length equals 12 residues. Written as DNA, the CDR3 is TGTGCCAGCAGCCTCACGTTAGGACAGGGGTACTTC. This translates into CASSLTLGQGYF.

This clone was seen once. The V gene is TRBV7-8, the J gene TRBJ2-3, with D perhaps assigned TRBD1 or TRBD2 (5 bases each). This CDR3 region has 16 residues. The V and J ends lost 5 bases and 2 bases respectively, with 17 bases between them. The germline gives CDR1 SGHVS, CDR2 FQNEAQ. For the CDR3, the DNA is TGTGCCAGCAGCCCATCCCGGGGACGATACACAGATACGCAGTATTTT. As protein: CASSPSRGRYTDTQYF.

V is TRBV9 and J is TRBJ2-3, with D perhaps matching TRBD2 (6 bases). The V gene lost 0 bases and the J gene lost 6 bases, with 8 bases spanning the gap. Germline V gene lookup returns CDR1 SGDLS and CDR2 YYNGEE. This CDR3 is 13 amino acids long. The chain's CDR3 is CASSVGSGDTQYF. CDR3 nucleotide sequence: TGTGCCAGCAGCGTAGGCAGCGGGGATACGCAGTATTTT.

The chain combines TRBV4-1 with TRBJ2-5; 7 bases are a match to TRBD2. V trimming: 0 bases; J trimming: 0 bases; junction bases outside the gene matches: 7. Per the germline V gene, CDR1 is MGHRA and CDR2 is YSYEKL. This CDR3 spans 17 amino acids. Written as DNA, the CDR3 is TGCGCCAGCAGCCAAGATTGGGCTAGCGGTAACCAAGAGACCCAGTACTTC. It encodes CASSQDWASGNQETQYF.

This clone occurred a few times. The chain joins TRBV27 to TRBJ2-2, with a weak D call TRBD1 (6 bases). Trimming stripped 9 bases from V and 3 bases from J, with 23 bases between. This CDR3 has 17 amino acids. The germline CDR1 and CDR2 sequences are MNHEY and SMNVEV (reference sequence). CDR3 amino acids: CASTRGTGSRYTGELFF. CDR3 sequence (DNA): TGTGCCAGTACCAGGGGAACAGGGTCCAGGTACACCGGGGAGCTGTTTTTT.

This clone has only a few counts. Other nucleotide sequences in the sample specify the same CDR3. The rearrangement uses TRBV5-6 and TRBJ2-5; possibly TRBD1 for D (6 bases). The CDR3 sequence is 14 residues long. V shed 3 bases and J shed 5 bases, with 14 bases lying between them. In germline, CDR1 is SGHDT, CDR2 YYEEEE. The CDR3 DNA is TGTGCCAGCAGCTGGGACAATTTGAAGGAGACCCAGTACTTC. Amino acids: CASSWDNLKETQYF.

The chain joins TRBV4-3 to TRBJ2-7; 7 bases match TRBD1. CDR3 length: 13 amino acids. Germline CDR1 reads LGHNA; CDR2 reads YSLEER. Trimming at V came to 2 bases and at J to 7 bases, leaving 5 bases not matched to a gene. Written as DNA, the CDR3 is TGCGCCAGCAGCCAAACAGGGGTGGGGGAGCAGTACTTC. Encoded protein: CASSQTGVGEQYF.

V usage is TRBV4-3 and J usage is TRBJ1-6; D possibly corresponds to TRBD1 (6 bases). The germline V gene has CDR1 LGHNA and CDR2 YSLEER. V lost 0 bases to trimming and J lost 3 bases, with 12 bases between them. This CDR3 comprises 17 residues. The CDR3 region has the DNA TGCGCCAGCAGCCAAGATGAACAGGGTCTCTATAATTCACCCCTCCACTTT. Translated, it gives CASSQDEQGLYNSPLHF.

V is TRBV25-1 and J is TRBJ1-3; D might be TRBD1 (5 bases). CDR1 and CDR2 (germline): MGHDK, SYGVNS. This CDR3 region has 18 residues. The ends were cut back, 4 bases at V and 2 bases at J, with 21 bases in the middle. In nucleotides, the CDR3 is TGTGCCAGCAGTGGGGCTCGTCATGGAGGGGTCACTGGAAACACCATATATTTT. It is translated as CASSGARHGGVTGNTIYF. The full variable domain, completed using reference TRBV25-1 and TRBJ1-3, is EADIYQTPRYLVIGTGKKITLECSQTMGHDKMYWYQQDPGMELHLIHYSYGVNSTEKGDLSSESTVSRIRTEHFPLTLESARPSHTSQYLCASSGARHGGVTGNTIYFGEGSWLTVV.

A single count supports this clone. The gene calls are TRBV6-5 and TRBJ2-1; D uncertain. With 8 bases removed from V and 3 bases from J, the gap between germline ends came to 8 bases. CDR3 length: 12 residues. Per germline, CDR1 MNHEY and CDR2 SVGAGI. This CDR3 reads CASVPNYNEQFF. The CDR3 DNA reads as TGTGCCAGCGTGCCAAACTACAATGAGCAGTTCTTC.

The V and J genes are TRBV5-6 and TRBJ1-2; no clear D. Germline CDR1 is SGHDT and CDR2 is YYEEEE. This CDR3 is built from 11 residues. Trimming took 2 bases from V and 8 from J, leaving 7 bases between them. The CDR3 region has the DNA TGTGCCAGCAGCTTCGGTATCGGCTACACCTTC. Translated, it gives CASSFGIGYTF. The full variable domain, with the rest looked up from reference TRBV5-6 and TRBJ1-2, is DAGVTQSPTHLIKTRGQQVTLRCSPKSGHDTVSWYQQALGQGPQFIFQYYEEEERQRGNFPDRFSGHQFPNYSSELNVNALLLGDSALYLCASSFGIGYTFGSGTRLTVV.

In regard to this clone: Other DNA sequences of this sample code for an identical CDR3. This sequence joins TRBV2 and TRBJ2-7, with D unresolved. The CDR3 is 11 amino acids. Germline loops: CDR1 SNHLY, CDR2 FYNNEI. The V and J ends lost 6 bases and 3 bases respectively, with 6 bases between them. CDR3 sequence (DNA): TGTGCCAGCAGCTTCAGCTACGAGCAGTACTTC. It codes for CASSFSYEQYF.

The J gene is TRBJ2-5, the V gene TRBV12-3 or TRBV12-4; D not resolved. Trimming pared 7 bases from V and 4 bases from J, leaving 13 bases between. This CDR3 contains 13 residues. CDR3 DNA: TGTGCCAGCACCCCAGGCCCCCGAGAGACCCAGTACTTC. Protein sequence: CASTPGPRETQYF.

The gene calls are TRBV12-2 and TRBJ2-3; TRBD2, the table's D call, lacks a check against the DNA. TRBV12-2 is reported as a pseudogene. The CDR3 has 19 residues. The CDR3 bases are TGTGCAAGTCGCAGAGGTTGGAGCGGGGGGGCCCGGTCGACAGATACGCAGTATTTT. This gives the protein CASRRGWSGGARSTDTQYF.

This clone is a singleton in its sample. J is TRBJ2-7 and V is TRBV30; weak D call: TRBD2 (5 bases). Germline V gives CDR1 GTSNPN, CDR2 SVGIG (reference sequence). The CDR3 consists of 10 residues. Trimming took 8 bases from V and 5 from J, leaving 10 bases between them. The CDR3 sequence is CALTKDEQYF. In DNA form, the CDR3 reads TGTGCCCTGACTAAGGACGAGCAGTACTTC.

This clone was recorded many times. Other DNA variants within this sample encode the same CDR3. The rearrangement joins TRBV12-3 or TRBV12-4 to TRBJ2-7; D gene ambiguous. Between the trimmed V and J ends, which lost 3 bases and 1 base, there was a span of 4 bases. The CDR3 is 12 residues long. CDR3 in amino acids: CASSFLSYEQYF. CDR3 DNA sequence: TGTGCCAGCAGTTTCCTATCCTACGAGCAGTACTTC.

The chain employs TRBV11-2 and TRBJ2-7; D is perhaps TRBD1 (6 bases). Germline CDR1 is SGHAT and CDR2 is FQNNGV. The V end was cut by 1 base, the J end by 2 bases, with 12 bases between. The CDR3 loop spans 15 amino acids. The CDR3 region is CASSLVPGGPYEQYF. CDR3 DNA sequence: TGTGCCAGCAGCTTAGTGCCTGGGGGCCCCTACGAGCAGTACTTC.

CDR3 nucleotides: TGTGCCAGCAGCGTGGTGGGGGGAGAGTTTGGCTACACCTTC. Translating it yields CASSVVGGEFGYTF. The chain joins TRBV5-5 to TRBJ1-2; tentatively, D is TRBD1 (5 bases). V gave up 4 bases and J gave up 7 bases, with 17 bases separating them. Germline loops: CDR1 SGHKS, CDR2 YYEKEE (reference sequence). The CDR3 contains 14 residues.

This clone appeared a single time. The J gene is TRBJ2-3, the V gene TRBV13; D may be TRBD1 (5 bases). The CDR3 totals 14 residues. Deletions cut 5 bases from V and 2 bases from J, with 11 bases between. CDR1 and CDR2 from the germline V gene are PRHDT and FYEKMQ (reference sequence). CDR3: CASSPRVVTDTQYF. The CDR3 nucleotides are TGTGCCAGCAGCCCCAGGGTGGTCACAGATACGCAGTATTTT.

This chain joins TRBV7-9 and TRBJ1-2, with 11 bases lining up with TRBD1. Germline CDR1 reads SEHNR; CDR2 reads FQNEAQ (reference sequence). The CDR3 has 13 residues. V dropped 5 bases and J dropped 6; count of bases not matched to a gene: 2. The CDR3: CASSLGQGDGYTF. In DNA form, the CDR3 reads TGTGCCAGCAGCCTGGGACAGGGGGATGGCTACACCTTC.

V and J are TRBV19 and TRBJ2-4; tentative D call: TRBD2 (5 bases). V shed 8 bases and J shed 1 base, with 15 bases lying between them. There are 15 residues in the CDR3. Germline lookup yields CDR1 LNHDA and CDR2 SQIVND (reference sequence). The chain's CDR3 is CASGFTTGAKNIQYF. The CDR3 nucleotides are TGTGCCAGTGGTTTCACGACGGGGGCCAAAAACATTCAGTACTTC.

CDR3: CASSRSGTSGPGGQYF. The CDR3 DNA is TGTGCCAGCAGCAGGTCCGGGACTAGCGGGCCGGGAGGTCAGTACTTC. The chain recombines TRBV5-4 with TRBJ2-4, with 12 bases identical to TRBD2. The junction had 14 bases not matched to a gene; V was cut back by 4 bases and J by 12 bases. The CDR3 runs to 16 residues. Germline CDR1 reads SGHNT; CDR2 reads YYREEE (reference sequence).

CDR3 in amino acids: CASSLDRTDRNYGYTF. DNA for the CDR3: TGTGCCAGCAGCTTAGATCGTACAGATCGTAACTATGGCTACACCTTC. The gene calls are TRBV11-2 and TRBJ1-2; D is undetermined. This CDR3 has 16 residues. Germline assignment: CDR1 SGHAT and CDR2 FQNNGV. Trimming took 0 bases from V and 1 from J, leaving 12 bases between them.

This chain links TRBV10-3 with TRBJ2-2, with D possibly TRBD2 on 6 matching bases. The CDR3 sequence is 14 residues long. Germline values: CDR1 ENHRY, CDR2 SYGVKD. V lost 8 bases and J 6 bases, leaving 16 bases between the germline ends. CDR3 coding DNA: TGTGCCATCTCTCGGGAGATAGGCGCCGGGGAGCTGTTTTTT. It is translated as CAISREIGAGELFF.

V usage is TRBV11-3 and J usage is TRBJ1-3, with D unclear. The CDR3 consists of 14 residues. CDR1 is SGHNT and CDR2 is YENEEA in the germline V gene. Trimming shortened V by 3 bases and J by 0 bases, and 6 bases separated the two germline ends. CDR3 region: CASSLYSSGNTIYF. The DNA of the CDR3 is TGTGCCAGCAGCTTGTACAGCTCTGGAAACACCATATATTTT.

The CDR3 sequence is CASSLRQNTGELFF. CDR3 nucleotides: TGCGCCAGCAGCCTGAGACAGAACACCGGGGAGCTGTTTTTT. The chain employs TRBV5-1 and TRBJ2-2; D is undetermined. The CDR3 is made up of 14 amino acids. CDR1 is SGHRS, CDR2 YFSETQ, per germline. Trimming took 4 bases from V and 1 from J, leaving 8 bases between them.

The gene calls are TRBV2 and TRBJ2-3, with 10 bases that match TRBD2. The V segment lost 4 bases and the J segment 5 bases; nucleotides outside the gene matches: 6. The CDR3 totals 15 residues. The germline gives CDR1 SNHLY, CDR2 FYNNEI. In DNA, the CDR3 is TGTGCCAGCAGTGCGCTAGCGGGAGTTGAAGATACGCAGTATTTT. It translates to CASSALAGVEDTQYF.

For this clone: The sample has other DNA sequences that encode this CDR3 too. The chain uses TRBV19 and TRBJ1-1; D gene ambiguous. V was shortened by 3 bases and J by 0 bases, with 8 bases between the two germline ends. CDR1 LNHDA and CDR2 SQIVND come from the germline V gene (reference sequence). The CDR3 sequence is 14 residues long. The CDR3 loop reads CASSIGTVNTEAFF. Here the CDR3 DNA reads TGTGCCAGTAGTATTGGCACAGTGAACACTGAAGCTTTCTTT.